This T cell receptor beta chain was identified in a study of human CD4 T cells and Enterobacteriaceae. Study results and limitations: Broadly cross-reactive clonotypes: about 55% of the 19 ranked in the top 5%.

CDR3 size: 14 residues. The V end was cut by 4 bases, the J end by 1 base, with 10 bases between. Germline-derived CDR1 and CDR2 are MNHNS and SASEGT. Memory CD4+ T cells were sorted as all CD4+ cells except CD45RA+CCR7+CD95- naive cells, over 98% pure. Total CD4+ T cells and monocytes came from CD4/CD14 microbead positive selection. Sorting first excluded CD8+, CD14+, CD16+, CD56+, CD19+ and CD25-bright cells. With regard to this clone: Antigen unknown.

Ex vivo total memory CD4+ cells were sequenced at deep level. The data were produced by immunoSEQ multiplex PCR, yet TCRdb's version contains in-frame clones alone and is incomplete. The sample shows roughly 28,000 clones, about four fifths of them seen only once. The chain combines TRBV6-1 with TRBJ2-5; D is undetermined. The clonotype was recovered from a human donor in good health. Sequenced sample: memory CD4+ T cells from blood. In DNA, the CDR3 is TGTGCCAGCAGTGGACCCACGGCCCAAGAGACCCAGTACTTC. Translated: CASSGPTAQETQYF.